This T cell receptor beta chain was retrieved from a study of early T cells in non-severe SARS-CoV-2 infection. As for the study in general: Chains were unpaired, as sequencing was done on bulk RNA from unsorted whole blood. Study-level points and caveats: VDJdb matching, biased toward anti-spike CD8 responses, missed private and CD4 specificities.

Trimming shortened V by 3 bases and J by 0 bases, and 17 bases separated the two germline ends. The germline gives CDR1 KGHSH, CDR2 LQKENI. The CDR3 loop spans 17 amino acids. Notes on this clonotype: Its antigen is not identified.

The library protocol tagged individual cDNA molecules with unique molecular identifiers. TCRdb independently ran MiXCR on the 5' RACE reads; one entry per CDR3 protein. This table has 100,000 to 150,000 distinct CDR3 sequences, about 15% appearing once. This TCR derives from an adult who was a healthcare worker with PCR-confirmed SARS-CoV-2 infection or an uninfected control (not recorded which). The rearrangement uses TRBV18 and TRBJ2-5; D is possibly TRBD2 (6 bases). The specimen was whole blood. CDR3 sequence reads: CASSPLPSEVYQETQYF. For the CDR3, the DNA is TGTGCCAGCTCACCCCTCCCTAGCGAGGTATACCAAGAGACCCAGTACTTC.